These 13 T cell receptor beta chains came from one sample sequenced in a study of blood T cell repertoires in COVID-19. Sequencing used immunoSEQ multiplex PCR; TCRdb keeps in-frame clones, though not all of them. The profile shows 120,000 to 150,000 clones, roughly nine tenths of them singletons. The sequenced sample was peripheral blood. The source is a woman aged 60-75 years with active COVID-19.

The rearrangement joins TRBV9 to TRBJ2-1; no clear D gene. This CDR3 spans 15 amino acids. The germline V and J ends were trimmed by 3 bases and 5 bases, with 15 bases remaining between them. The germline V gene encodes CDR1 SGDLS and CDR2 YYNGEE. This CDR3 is CASSAPPEVDNEQFF. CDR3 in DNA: TGTGCCAGCAGCGCCCCCCCTGAGGTGGACAATGAGCAGTTCTTC.

The CDR3 region has the DNA TGTGCCAGCAGCCTCAAATCCGGACTAGCGGGCCGTAGGGCCGGGGAGCTGTTTTTT. It yields the protein CASSLKSGLAGRRAGELFF. The V and J genes are TRBV9 and TRBJ2-2; 11 nucleotides line up with TRBD2. Germline V gene sequence: CDR1 SGDLS, CDR2 YYNGEE. V shed 4 bases, J shed 6 bases, and the junction held 17 bases outside the gene matches. The CDR3 has 19 amino acids. The full variable domain, with the rest looked up from reference TRBV9 and TRBJ2-2, is DSGVTQTPKHLITATGQRVTLRCSPRSGDLSVYWYQQSLDQGLQFLIQYYNGEERAKGNILERFSAQQFPDLHSELNLSSLELGDSALYFCASSLKSGLAGRRAGELFFGEGSRLTVL.

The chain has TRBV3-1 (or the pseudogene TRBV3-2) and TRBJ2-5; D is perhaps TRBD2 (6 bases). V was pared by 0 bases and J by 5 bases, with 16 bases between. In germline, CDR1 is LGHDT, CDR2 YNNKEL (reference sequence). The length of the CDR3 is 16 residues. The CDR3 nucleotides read TGTGCCAGCAGCCAAGAAGTCGGCGGGATTGATGAGACCCAGTACTTC. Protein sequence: CASSQEVGGIDETQYF.

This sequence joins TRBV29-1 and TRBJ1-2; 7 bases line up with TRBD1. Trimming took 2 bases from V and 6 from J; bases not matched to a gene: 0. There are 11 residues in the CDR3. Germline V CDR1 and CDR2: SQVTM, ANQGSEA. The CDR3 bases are TGCAGCGTTGAACAGGGGGATGGCTACACCTTC. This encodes CSVEQGDGYTF. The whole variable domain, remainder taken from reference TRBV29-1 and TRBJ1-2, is SAVISQKPSRDICQRGTSLTIQCQVDSQVTMMFWYRQQPGQSLTLIATANQGSEATYESGFVIDKFPISRPNLTFSTLTVSNMSPEDSSIYLCSVEQGDGYTFGSGTRLTVV.

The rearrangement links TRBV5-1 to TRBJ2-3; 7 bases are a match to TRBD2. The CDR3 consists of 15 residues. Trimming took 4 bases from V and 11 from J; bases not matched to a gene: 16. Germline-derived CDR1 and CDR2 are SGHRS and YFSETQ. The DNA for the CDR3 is TGCGCCAGCAGCCTCCCAGCGGGACTGGCCGAGGGGCAGTATTTT. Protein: CASSLPAGLAEGQYF.

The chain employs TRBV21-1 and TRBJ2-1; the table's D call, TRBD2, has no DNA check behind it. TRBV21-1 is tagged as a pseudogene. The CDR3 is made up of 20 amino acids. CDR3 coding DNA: TGTGCCCCTCAACAAACGGTCCCACCCCCAAGCGGGAGAATTGTCAATGAGCAGTTCTTC. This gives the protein CAPQQTVPPPSGRIVNEQFF.

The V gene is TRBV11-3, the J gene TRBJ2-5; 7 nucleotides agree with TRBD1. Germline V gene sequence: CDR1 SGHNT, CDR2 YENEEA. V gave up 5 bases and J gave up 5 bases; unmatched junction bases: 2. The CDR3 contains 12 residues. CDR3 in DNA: TGTGCCAGCAGCGACAGGGCGGAGACCCAGTACTTC. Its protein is CASSDRAETQYF.

This CDR3 reads CASSKVVRERAFF. For the CDR3, the DNA is TGTGCCAGCAGCAAAGTTGTCAGGGAAAGGGCTTTCTTT. The chain uses TRBV21-1 and TRBJ1-1; whether TRBD1, the table's D call, matches the DNA was not checked. TRBV21-1 is a listed pseudogene. The CDR3 sequence is 13 residues long.

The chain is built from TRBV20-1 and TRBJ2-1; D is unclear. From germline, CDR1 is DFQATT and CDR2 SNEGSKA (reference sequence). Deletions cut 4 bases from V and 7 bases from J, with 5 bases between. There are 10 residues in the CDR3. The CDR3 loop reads CSATRNEQFF. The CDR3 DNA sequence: TGCAGTGCTACTCGTAATGAGCAGTTCTTC.

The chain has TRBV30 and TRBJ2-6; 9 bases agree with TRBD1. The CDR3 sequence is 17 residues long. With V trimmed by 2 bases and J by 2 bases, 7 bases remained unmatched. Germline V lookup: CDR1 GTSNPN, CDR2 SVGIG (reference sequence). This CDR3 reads CAWSPGQGLPGANVLTF. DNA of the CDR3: TGTGCCTGGAGTCCGGGACAGGGTCTTCCTGGGGCCAACGTCCTGACTTTC.

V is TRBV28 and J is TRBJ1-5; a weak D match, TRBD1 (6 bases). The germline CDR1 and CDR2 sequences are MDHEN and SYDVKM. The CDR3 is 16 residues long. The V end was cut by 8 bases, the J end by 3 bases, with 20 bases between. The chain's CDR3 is CASAPSGTGSNQPQHF. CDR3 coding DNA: TGTGCCAGCGCCCCTTCCGGTACAGGGTCCAATCAGCCCCAGCATTTT.

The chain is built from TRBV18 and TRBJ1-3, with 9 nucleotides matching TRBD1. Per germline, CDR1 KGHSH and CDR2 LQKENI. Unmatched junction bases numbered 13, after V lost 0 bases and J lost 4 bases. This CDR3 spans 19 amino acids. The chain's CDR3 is CASSPPYLYRQGGGNTIYF. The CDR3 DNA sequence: TGTGCCAGCTCACCACCCTATCTCTATCGACAGGGGGGAGGAAACACCATATATTTT. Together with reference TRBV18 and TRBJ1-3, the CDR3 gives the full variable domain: NAGVMQNPRHLVRRRGQEARLRCSPMKGHSHVYWYRQLPEEGLKFMVYLQKENIIDESGMPKERFSAEFPKEGPSILRIQQVVRGDSAAYFCASSPPYLYRQGGGNTIYFGEGSWLTVV.

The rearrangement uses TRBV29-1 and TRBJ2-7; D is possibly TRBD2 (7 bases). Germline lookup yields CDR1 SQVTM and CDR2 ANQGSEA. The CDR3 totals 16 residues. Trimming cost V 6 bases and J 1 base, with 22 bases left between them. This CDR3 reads CSVGGGGLAASYEQYF. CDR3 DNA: TGCAGCGTCGGGGGAGGGGGTCTAGCGGCTTCCTACGAGCAGTACTTC.